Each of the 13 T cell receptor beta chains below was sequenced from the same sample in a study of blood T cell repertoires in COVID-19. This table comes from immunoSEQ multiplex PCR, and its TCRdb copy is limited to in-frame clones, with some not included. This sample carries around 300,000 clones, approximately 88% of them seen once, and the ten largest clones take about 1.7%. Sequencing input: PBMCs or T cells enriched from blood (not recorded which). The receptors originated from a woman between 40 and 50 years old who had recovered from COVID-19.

The CDR3, as DNA: TGTGCCTGGGGAAGAACACAGGGGAACTATGGCTACACCTTC. As protein: CAWGRTQGNYGYTF. The chain combines TRBV30 with TRBJ1-2; 7 nucleotides line up with TRBD1. Germline CDR1 and CDR2: GTSNPN and SVGIG (reference sequence). The CDR3 has 14 amino acids. V was pared by 5 bases and J by 2 bases, with 8 bases of the junction left unmatched.

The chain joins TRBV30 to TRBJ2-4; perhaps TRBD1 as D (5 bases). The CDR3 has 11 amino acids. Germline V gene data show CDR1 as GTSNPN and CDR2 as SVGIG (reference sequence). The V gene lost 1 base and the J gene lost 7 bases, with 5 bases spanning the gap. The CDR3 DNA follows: TGTGCCTGGAGTGCAGGGAACATTCAGTACTTC. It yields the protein CAWSAGNIQYF.

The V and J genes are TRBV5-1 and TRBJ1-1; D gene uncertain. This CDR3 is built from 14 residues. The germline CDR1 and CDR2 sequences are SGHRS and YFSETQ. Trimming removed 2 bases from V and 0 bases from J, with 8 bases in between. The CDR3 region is CASSFTAVNTEAFF. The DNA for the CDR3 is TGCGCCAGCAGCTTTACAGCTGTGAACACTGAAGCTTTCTTT. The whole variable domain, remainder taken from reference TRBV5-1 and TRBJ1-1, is KAGVTQTPRYLIKTRGQQVTLSCSPISGHRSVSWYQQTPGQGLQFLFEYFSETQRNKGNFPGRFSGRQFSNSRSEMNVSTLELGDSALYLCASSFTAVNTEAFFGQGTRLTVV.

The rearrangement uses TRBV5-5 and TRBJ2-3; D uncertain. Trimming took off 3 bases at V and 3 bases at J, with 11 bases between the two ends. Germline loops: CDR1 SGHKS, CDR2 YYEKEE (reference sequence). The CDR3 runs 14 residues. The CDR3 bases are TGTGCCAGCAGCTCCATGGTCGGGACAGATACGCAGTATTTT. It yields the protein CASSSMVGTDTQYF.

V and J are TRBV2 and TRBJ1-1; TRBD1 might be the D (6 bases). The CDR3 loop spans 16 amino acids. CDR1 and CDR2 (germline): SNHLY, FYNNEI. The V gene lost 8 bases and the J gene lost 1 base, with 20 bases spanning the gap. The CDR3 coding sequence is TGTGCCAGCCAGCCTAAGCCGGGACACCCGAACACTGAAGCTTTCTTT. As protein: CASQPKPGHPNTEAFF.

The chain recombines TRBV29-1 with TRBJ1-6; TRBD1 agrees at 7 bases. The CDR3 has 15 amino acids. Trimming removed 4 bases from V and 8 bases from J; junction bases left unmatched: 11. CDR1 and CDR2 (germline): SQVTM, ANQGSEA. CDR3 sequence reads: CSVVVRGDRDSPLHF. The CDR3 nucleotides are TGCAGCGTTGTAGTTCGGGGCGACAGGGATTCACCCCTCCACTTT.

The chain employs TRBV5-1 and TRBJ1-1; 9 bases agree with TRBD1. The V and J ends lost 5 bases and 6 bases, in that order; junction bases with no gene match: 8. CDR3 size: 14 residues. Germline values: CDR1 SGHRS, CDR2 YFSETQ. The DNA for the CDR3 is TGCGCCAGCAGTGGGACAGGGAGCGGGCCTGAAGCTTTCTTT. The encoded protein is CASSGTGSGPEAFF.

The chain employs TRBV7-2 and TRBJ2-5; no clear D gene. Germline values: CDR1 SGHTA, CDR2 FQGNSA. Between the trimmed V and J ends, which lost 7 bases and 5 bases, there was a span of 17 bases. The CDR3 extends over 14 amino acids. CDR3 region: CASTFTAGPETQYF. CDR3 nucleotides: TGTGCCAGCACCTTCACGGCAGGTCCGGAGACCCAGTACTTC.

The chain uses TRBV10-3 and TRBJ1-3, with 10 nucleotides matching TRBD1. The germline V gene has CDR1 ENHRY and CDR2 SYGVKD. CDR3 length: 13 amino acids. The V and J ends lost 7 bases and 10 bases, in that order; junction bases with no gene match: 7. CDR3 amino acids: CAIMGTGDQTIYF. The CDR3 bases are TGTGCCATCATGGGGACAGGGGATCAAACCATATATTTT.

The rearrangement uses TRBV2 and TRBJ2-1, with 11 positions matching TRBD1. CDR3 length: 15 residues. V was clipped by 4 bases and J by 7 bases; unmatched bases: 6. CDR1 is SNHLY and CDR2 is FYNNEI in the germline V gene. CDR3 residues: CASSADRGRVNEQFF. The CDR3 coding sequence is TGTGCCAGCAGTGCGGACAGGGGGCGCGTGAATGAGCAGTTCTTC.

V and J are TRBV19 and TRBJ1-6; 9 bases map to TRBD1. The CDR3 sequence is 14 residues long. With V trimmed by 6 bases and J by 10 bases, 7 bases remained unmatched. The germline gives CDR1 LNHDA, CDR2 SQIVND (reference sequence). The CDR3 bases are TGTGCCAGTAGCCTGACAGGGGGGGACTCACCCCTCCACTTT. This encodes CASSLTGGDSPLHF.

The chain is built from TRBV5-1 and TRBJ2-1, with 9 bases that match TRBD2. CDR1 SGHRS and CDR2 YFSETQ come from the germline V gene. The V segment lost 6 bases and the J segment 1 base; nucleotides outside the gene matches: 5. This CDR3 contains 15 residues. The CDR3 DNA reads TGCGCCAGCAACCTAGCGGGGTCATCCTACAATGAGCAGTTCTTC. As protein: CASNLAGSSYNEQFF.

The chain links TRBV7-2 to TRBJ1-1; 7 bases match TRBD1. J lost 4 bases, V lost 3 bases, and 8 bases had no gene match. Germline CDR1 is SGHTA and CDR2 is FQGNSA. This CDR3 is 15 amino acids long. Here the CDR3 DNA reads TGTGCCAGCAGCTTCCACAGGGGAATGGGCACTGAAGCTTTCTTT. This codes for CASSFHRGMGTEAFF.